This entry describes one T cell receptor beta chain. This sample is part of a study of blood T cell repertoires in COVID-19. The overall study: Sample material is recorded as cDNA or gDNA derived from T cells, B-cell-depleted T cells, or PBMCs.

Profiling relied on immunoSEQ multiplex PCR, and the TCRdb table lists in-frame clones only, not all of them. This sample has about 31,000 clones, with around 85% found just once. Germline V gene lookup returns CDR1 MDHEN and CDR2 SYDVKM. CDR3 length: 14 amino acids. After removal of 5 bases from V and 5 bases from J, the junction contained 2 bases not matched to a gene. The material sequenced was peripheral blood. This sequence was found in a human donor with active COVID-19. The donor label of this sample is uncertain. V usage is TRBV28 and J usage is TRBJ2-3; TRBD2 matches 12 bases. The CDR3 loop is CASSQTSGRDTQYF. For the CDR3, the DNA is TGTGCCAGCAGTCAGACTAGCGGGAGAGATACGCAGTATTTT. The full variable domain, rest sourced from reference TRBV28 and TRBJ2-3, is DVKVTQSSRYLVKRTGEKVFLECVQDMDHENMFWYRQDPGLGLRLIYFSYDVKMKEKGDIPEGYSVSREKKERFSLILESASTNQTSMYLCASSQTSGRDTQYFGPGTRLTVL.